This T cell receptor (beta chain) came from a study of T cell changes during pregnancy in multiple sclerosis. Here immunoSEQ multiplex PCR was the method, and the copy in TCRdb shows in-frame clones only, minus some. The sample lists approximately 70,000 clones; 75% to 95% were seen once. Trimming removed 1 base at V and 0 bases at J, with 7 bases between. The germline V gene has CDR1 SEHNR and CDR2 FQNEAQ (reference sequence). This CDR3 spans 15 amino acids. The chain combines TRBV7-9 with TRBJ1-3; D is possibly TRBD1 (6 bases). The sequencing used peripheral blood, collected in the first trimester of pregnancy. The sequence was collected from a female donor with multiple sclerosis, enrolled in a pregnancy study. CDR3 sequence: CASSLVGGSGNTIYF. The CDR3, as DNA: TGTGCCAGCAGCTTAGTAGGGGGCTCTGGAAACACCATATATTTT.